These 25 T cell receptor beta chains share one sample of origin, sequenced in a study of T cells in Graves' hyperthyroidism and ophthalmopathy. RNA transcripts served as the template for amplifying TCR beta CDR3 regions. Initially, a first-round RT-PCR of the TCR CDR3 employed the HTBI primer set. TCRdb reprocessed the multiplex PCR reads via MiXCR and lists one record per CDR3 protein. The table includes around 600,000 distinct CDR3 sequences, more than 13% detected once. The sample was blood. The receptor set was obtained from a woman between 18 and 29 years old with Graves' ophthalmopathy.

There are a few counts of this clonotype. CDR3 amino acids: CAWSPEWYEQYF. CDR3 in DNA: TGTGCCTGGAGTCCGGAGTGGTACGAGCAGTACTTC. The chain employs TRBV30 and TRBJ2-7, with unresolved D. The CDR3 totals 12 residues. Trimming pared 2 bases from V and 4 bases from J, leaving 9 bases between. Germline values: CDR1 GTSNPN, CDR2 SVGIG (reference sequence).

As to this clonotype: A much larger clonotype is one base distant, so this may be a read error. This chain joins TRBV12-3 or TRBV12-4 and TRBJ2-1, with 7 nucleotides matching TRBD2. This CDR3 has 18 amino acids. The V segment lost 0 bases and the J segment 2 bases; nucleotides outside the gene matches: 10. CDR3 amino acids: CASSLAAGRAGTYNEQFF. The CDR3 bases are TGTGCCAGCAGTTTAGCCGCCGGCCGAGCGGGAACCTACAATGAGCAGTTCTTC.

The chain employs TRBV11-2 and TRBJ2-1, with TRBD2 identical over 10 bases. CDR3 length equals 18 residues. The germline V gene encodes CDR1 SGHAT and CDR2 FQNNGV. With V trimmed by 1 base and J by 4 bases, 10 bases remained unmatched. In DNA form, the CDR3 reads TGTGCCAGCAGCTTAGGCGACGGACTAGCGGAAATATACAATGAGCAGTTCTTC. Its translation: CASSLGDGLAEIYNEQFF.

Many counts were recorded for this clonotype. The rearrangement joins TRBV28 to TRBJ2-1, with TRBD2 matching 14 bases. Trimming cost V 7 bases and J 8 bases; bases outside gene matches: 25. Per germline, CDR1 MDHEN and CDR2 SYDVKM. The CDR3 has 21 amino acids. CDR3 region: CASNTLPGLAGVYPMGDEQFF. In DNA, the CDR3 is TGTGCCAGCAATACCTTACCGGGACTAGCGGGAGTTTACCCAATGGGGGATGAGCAGTTCTTC. Using reference TRBV28 and TRBJ2-1 for the parts outside the CDR3, the full variable domain is DVKVTQSSRYLVKRTGEKVFLECVQDMDHENMFWYRQDPGLGLRLIYFSYDVKMKEKGDIPEGYSVSREKKERFSLILESASTNQTSMYLCASNTLPGLAGVYPMGDEQFFGPGTRLTVL.

This clonotype has ten or more counts. The chain is built from TRBV7-8 and TRBJ2-1; D unresolved. Deletions cut 2 bases from V and 4 bases from J, with 27 bases between. Germline CDR1 and CDR2: SGHVS and FQNEAQ. The CDR3 sequence is 20 residues long. CDR3 nucleotides: TGTGCCAGCAGCTTACCTACGTCATCCTTCAGCATCGTATGGTACAATGAGCAGTTCTTC. It is translated as CASSLPTSSFSIVWYNEQFF.

At least ten counts were recorded for this clonotype. Relative to the germline gene, one junction end is altered; a read error may explain this. The J gene is TRBJ2-5, the V gene TRBV7-7; D remains ambiguous. The CDR3 has 15 residues. Germline loops: CDR1 SSHAT, CDR2 FNYEAQ (reference sequence). The CDR3 nucleotides read TGTGCTAGCAGCTTAAATCCGGCCGCGAAAGGGACCCAGTACTTC. This sequence encodes CASSLNPAAKGTQYF.

This clonotype was recorded many times. The chain links TRBV7-9 to TRBJ1-5; D possibly corresponds to TRBD1 (5 bases). This CDR3 contains 13 residues. Germline CDR1 reads SEHNR; CDR2 reads FQNEAQ (reference sequence). The V gene lost 5 bases and the J gene lost 6 bases, with 11 bases spanning the gap. CDR3 sequence: CASSLGPAQPQHF. The CDR3 DNA reads TGTGCCAGCAGCCTGGGACCGGCTCAGCCCCAGCATTTT.

This clonotype was recorded many times. The rearrangement uses TRBV27 and TRBJ2-7; D unresolved. The CDR3 loop spans 13 amino acids. V shed 4 bases and J shed 5 bases, with 12 bases lying between them. The germline V gene encodes CDR1 MNHEY and CDR2 SMNVEV (reference sequence). CDR3: CASSSTYYHEQYF. CDR3 nucleotides: TGTGCCAGCAGTTCCACCTACTACCACGAGCAGTACTTC.

This clonotype was seen many times. The chain is built from TRBV5-1 and TRBJ2-7; 10 bases fit TRBD1. This CDR3 comprises 14 residues. Trimming removed 4 bases from V and 6 bases from J; junction bases left unmatched: 7. Germline CDR1 and CDR2: SGHRS and YFSETQ. CDR3 loop: CASSAPGQGSEQYF. CDR3 nucleotide sequence: TGCGCCAGCAGCGCCCCGGGACAGGGGTCCGAGCAGTACTTC.

This clonotype was found a few times. V usage is TRBV24-1 and J usage is TRBJ2-6, with 7 positions matching TRBD1. CDR1 KGHDR and CDR2 SFDVKD come from the germline V gene. There are 20 residues in the CDR3. Trimming cost V 4 bases and J 0 bases; bases outside gene matches: 14. The CDR3 sequence is CATSDHGQASSLSGANVLTF. The CDR3 bases are TGTGCCACCAGTGACCATGGACAGGCTAGTTCCCTCTCTGGGGCCAACGTCCTGACTTTC.

This clonotype was found many times. The V gene is TRBV7-2, the J gene TRBJ2-5, with a possible D match to TRBD2 (6 bases). The germline gives CDR1 SGHTA, CDR2 FQGNSA. The CDR3 is 15 amino acids. Between the trimmed V and J ends, which lost 5 bases and 4 bases, there was a span of 17 bases. The CDR3 sequence: CASSDRGRKGETQYF. In nucleotides, the CDR3 is TGTGCCAGCAGCGACCGGGGGAGGAAAGGAGAGACCCAGTACTTC. Based on the CDR3 plus reference TRBV7-2 and TRBJ2-5, the full variable domain is GAGVSQSPSNKVTEKGKDVELRCDPISGHTALYWYRQSLGQGLEFLIYFQGNSAPDKSGLPSDRFSAERTGGSVSTLTIQRTQQEDSAVYLCASSDRGRKGETQYFGPGTRLLVL.

In this sample, this clonotype turned up many times. J is TRBJ1-5 and V is TRBV20-1; D is unclear. The germline V gene encodes CDR1 DFQATT and CDR2 SNEGSKA (reference sequence). The CDR3 has 17 amino acids. V dropped 0 bases and J dropped 0 bases, with 15 bases sitting between them. CDR3 protein: CSAREEAGAYSNQPQHF. CDR3 coding DNA: TGCAGTGCTAGAGAGGAAGCAGGCGCATATAGCAATCAGCCCCAGCATTTT.

Ten or more counts support this clonotype. V is TRBV2 and J is TRBJ1-4; D gene unclear. The CDR3 loop spans 13 amino acids. V was pared by 6 bases and J by 4 bases, with 9 bases between. CDR1 is SNHLY, CDR2 FYNNEI, per germline. The CDR3 nucleotides are TGTGCCAGCAGGGTCTGGGGTAATGAAAAACTGTTTTTT. Amino acid sequence: CASRVWGNEKLFF.

Only a few counts were recorded for this clonotype. The CDR3 DNA follows: TGTGCCAGCAGTCGGGACAGGGATGGCTACACCTTC. Its translation: CASSRDRDGYTF. The chain employs TRBV6-2 or TRBV6-3 and TRBJ1-2; 9 nucleotides align to TRBD1. Per germline, CDR1 MNHEY and CDR2 SVGEGT. The V and J ends lost 5 bases and 6 bases, in that order; junction bases with no gene match: 1. The CDR3 contains 12 residues.

This clonotype was detected ten times or more. This CDR3 reads CASSIGLAGVYEQYF. CDR3 coding DNA: TGTGCCAGCAGCATAGGACTAGCGGGAGTCTACGAGCAGTACTTC. The chain combines TRBV7-2 with TRBJ2-7, with 13 bases matching TRBD2. The CDR3 is 15 residues long. Germline V CDR1 and CDR2: SGHTA, FQGNSA. The trim removed 5 bases at V and 3 bases at J, leaving 4 bases unmatched.

This clonotype was found once. The rearrangement links TRBV19 to TRBJ1-1; D is unresolved. Trimming removed 0 bases at V and 5 bases at J, with 13 bases between. Germline CDR1 LNHDA, CDR2 SQIVND (reference sequence). This CDR3 has 15 amino acids. Here the CDR3 DNA reads TGTGCCAGTAGTATAGATATTTTCAGTCGGACTGAAGCTTTCTTT. It yields the protein CASSIDIFSRTEAFF.

Notes on this clonotype: This sequence may be a read error, since a much larger clone differs from it by one base. The chain combines TRBV27 with TRBJ1-5; tentative D call: TRBD1 (6 bases). The CDR3 has 15 amino acids. Germline CDR1 reads MNHEY; CDR2 reads SMNVEV (reference sequence). CDR3: CASGFWGRNNQPQHF. DNA of the CDR3: TGTGCCAGCGGTTTTTGGGGGCGAAACAATCAGCCCCAGCATTTT.

A few counts support this clonotype. The rearrangement uses TRBV6-6 and TRBJ1-5, with D unresolved. Germline CDR1 reads MNHNY; CDR2 reads SVGAGI (reference sequence). Trimming left V 0 bases short and J 4 bases short, with 10 bases between. The CDR3 loop spans 15 amino acids. Here the CDR3 DNA reads TGTGCCAGCAGTTACTCGTACGAGAAAAATCAGCCCCAGCATTTT. Translated, it gives CASSYSYEKNQPQHF.

This CDR3 reads CASSYAAVGLAGGAEQFF. The CDR3, as DNA: TGTGCCAGCAGTTATGCAGCGGTTGGACTAGCGGGAGGGGCTGAGCAGTTCTTC. V is TRBV6-5 and J is TRBJ2-1; 15 bases are shared with TRBD2. The CDR3 spans 18 residues. The V gene's germline CDR1 is MNHEY and CDR2 SVGAGI. Trimming took 3 bases from V and 9 from J; bases not matched to a gene: 12.

The genes are TRBV27 and TRBJ2-7; D may correspond to TRBD1 or TRBD2 (5 bases each). Trimming removed 6 bases at V and 6 bases at J, with 15 bases between. This CDR3 is built from 13 residues. Germline loops: CDR1 MNHEY, CDR2 SMNVEV (reference sequence). The CDR3 DNA follows: TGTGCCAGCAGCGCCGGGACGGCTCGCGAGCAGTACTTC. Residues: CASSAGTAREQYF.

This clonotype has only a few counts. At one boundary the junction diverges from the germline segment, which might be a read error. The J gene is TRBJ1-1, the V gene TRBV18; D gene ambiguous. The CDR3 runs to 13 residues. Germline V gene sequence: CDR1 KGHSH, CDR2 LQKENI. Written as DNA, the CDR3 is TGTGCCAACTCACCACCTGGGTTGACTGAAGCTTTCTTT. As protein: CANSPPGLTEAFF.

This clonotype appeared many times. The CDR3 nucleotides read TGTGCCACCCGTGGGGGGAATTACAATGAGCAGTTCTTC. Protein: CATRGGNYNEQFF. The chain couples TRBV6-2 or TRBV6-3 to TRBJ2-1; possible D gene TRBD2, 6 bases. CDR1 MNHEY and CDR2 SVGEGT come from the germline V gene. The CDR3 sequence is 13 residues long. Deletions cut 10 bases from V and 4 bases from J, with 14 bases between.

The table lists this clonotype with many counts. The chain uses TRBV29-1 and TRBJ2-1; maybe TRBD2 (6 bases). The CDR3 runs 13 residues. The germline CDR1 and CDR2 sequences are SQVTM and ANQGSEA. Trimming removed 4 bases at V and 5 bases at J, with 12 bases between. Written as DNA, the CDR3 is TGCAGCGTTGGGGGACTGGGAAACAATGAGCAGTTCTTC. It yields the protein CSVGGLGNNEQFF.

The J gene is TRBJ2-7, the V gene TRBV11-3; D gene uncertain. CDR3 length: 15 residues. Germline V gene sequence: CDR1 SGHNT, CDR2 YENEEA. V dropped 5 bases and J dropped 3 bases, with 17 bases sitting between them. The CDR3 coding sequence is TGTGCCAGCAGCCAAGATGTTAGCCCCCGCTACGAGCAGTACTTC. This encodes CASSQDVSPRYEQYF.

This clonotype was seen more than once but under ten times. The V call is TRBV20-1, the J call TRBJ2-7; D tentatively reads TRBD1 or TRBD2 (5 bases each). The ends were cut back, 0 bases at V and 7 bases at J, with 13 bases in the middle. Germline V lookup: CDR1 DFQATT, CDR2 SNEGSKA (reference sequence). The CDR3 consists of 13 residues. The CDR3 loop is CSARDLGVDEQYF. For the CDR3, the DNA is TGCAGTGCTAGAGATCTGGGGGTGGATGAGCAGTACTTC.